Here is one T cell receptor beta chain with its context. Its antigen is undetermined. This record belongs to a study of T-cell memory formation after mild COVID-19. About the study: Each donor largely had its own TCR clusters.

Trimming pared 1 base from V and 3 bases from J, leaving 6 bases between. CDR3 length: 13 amino acids. Germline CDR1 LGHNA, CDR2 YSLEER. Employing constant-segment primers, 5'RACE generated TCR alpha and TCR beta cDNA libraries bearing sample barcodes and UMIs. A single record per CDR3 protein comes from TCRdb applying MiXCR to the 5' RACE reads. The sample includes hundreds of thousands of distinct CDR3 sequences, less than 20% seen only once; the top ten take more than 20%. Study observations and caveats: For second-wave clones that peaked at day 37, SARS-CoV-2 specificity went unverified. There was a balanced CD4/CD8 profile in clones contracting day 15 to 85, and later expanders leaned CD4+.

The receptor comes from a man aged 18-30 years who had mild COVID-19 (a few samples of this study predate the infection). Cell type and time point are not known. The chain has TRBV4-3 and TRBJ1-2, with unresolved D. The specimen was PBMCs or a T cell subset sorted from them (not recorded which). The CDR3 loop is CASSQAQHYGYTF. Written as DNA, the CDR3 is TGCGCCAGCAGCCAAGCCCAGCACTATGGCTACACCTTC.